The 27 T cell receptor beta chains listed next were all sequenced from one sample in a study of CD8+CD57+ T cells in acquired aplastic anemia. Previously, flow cytometry had revealed CD8+CD57+ cell expansion in the patients chosen for sequencing. The study profiled TCR beta VDJ and CDR3 using genomic DNA as template. TCRdb called the reads again in MiXCR, with one record for every CDR3 protein. The sample shows about 150,000 distinct CDR3 sequences, roughly half of them seen only once. The sample taken for sequencing was sorted CD4+, CD8+, or CD8+CD57+ T cells (not recorded which) from PBMCs. Source of these receptors: a human donor with aplastic anemia.

The sample holds one count of this clonotype. The V call is TRBV12-3 or TRBV12-4, the J call TRBJ2-4; D is perhaps TRBD2 (6 bases). The CDR3 totals 13 residues. Trimming removed 7 bases from V and 7 bases from J, with 14 bases in between. The chain's CDR3 is CASTRDFPNIQYF. CDR3 in DNA: TGTGCCAGCACTCGGGACTTTCCGAACATTCAGTACTTC.

The chain recombines TRBV15 with TRBJ2-7; D tentatively fits TRBD1 or TRBD2 (6 bases each). Deletions cut 5 bases from V and 12 bases from J, with 17 bases between. CDR3 length equals 12 residues. Looked up from germline, CDR1 is LNHNV and CDR2 is YYDKDF (reference sequence). The CDR3 DNA reads TGTGCCACCAGCGGGGGGCTCCCGGGTCTGTACTTC. It translates to CATSGGLPGLYF.

J is TRBJ2-7 and V is TRBV10-3, with D unclear. Germline CDR1 ENHRY, CDR2 SYGVKD. This CDR3 is 14 amino acids long. Trimming left V 0 bases short and J 2 bases short, with 8 bases between. CDR3 bases: TGTGCCATCAGTGAGTCCCTCGTAGCCTACGAGCAGTACTTC. It translates to CAISESLVAYEQYF.

This clonotype has a count of ten or more. The rearrangement links TRBV7-3 to TRBJ2-1; 7 bases align to TRBD2. The CDR3 length is 16 residues. CDR1 SGHTA and CDR2 FQGTGA come from the germline V gene. The junction had 12 bases not matched to a gene; V was cut back by 1 base and J by 9 bases. The DNA of the CDR3 is TGTGCCAGCAGCTTAAGAGTAGCGGGCCCAAAGGGTGAGCAGTTCTTC. Translation gives CASSLRVAGPKGEQFF. Based on the CDR3 plus reference TRBV7-3 and TRBJ2-1, the full variable domain is GAGVSQTPSNKVTEKGKYVELRCDPISGHTALYWYRQSLGQGPEFLIYFQGTGAADDSGLPNDRFFAVRPEGSVSTLKIQRTERGDSAVYLCASSLRVAGPKGEQFFGPGTRLTVL.

In its sample, this clonotype was seen a few times. CDR3 protein: CASSQSAGTGGTGTEAFF. The CDR3 nucleotides read TGTGCCAGCAGCCAGTCTGCGGGGACAGGGGGAACGGGCACTGAAGCTTTCTTT. V gene TRBV13 combines with J gene TRBJ1-1; 11 nucleotides match TRBD1. The CDR3 is made up of 18 amino acids. Looked up from germline, CDR1 is PRHDT and CDR2 is FYEKMQ (reference sequence). Unmatched junction bases numbered 15, after V lost 5 bases and J lost 4 bases. Using reference TRBV13 and TRBJ1-1 for the parts outside the CDR3, the full variable domain is AAGVIQSPRHLIKEKRETATLKCYPIPRHDTVYWYQQGPGQDPQFLISFYEKMQSDKGSIPDRFSAQQFSDYHSELNMSSLELGDSALYFCASSQSAGTGGTGTEAFFGQGTRLTVV.

V is TRBV20-1 and J is TRBJ1-1; 7 bases align to TRBD1. The trim removed 4 bases at V and 1 base at J, leaving 6 bases unmatched. The CDR3 has 14 residues. The germline gives CDR1 DFQATT, CDR2 SNEGSKA (reference sequence). The CDR3 sequence is CSATGTVWNTEAFF. In nucleotides, the CDR3 is TGCAGTGCTACCGGGACAGTCTGGAACACTGAAGCTTTCTTT.

This clonotype came up many times. The chain employs TRBV2 and TRBJ2-7; 10 bases are a match to TRBD2. CDR3 size: 18 residues. Losses at the gene ends were 5 bases for V and 2 bases for J; bases not matched to a gene: 15. Germline CDR1 SNHLY, CDR2 FYNNEI. The DNA for the CDR3 is TGTGCCAGCAGTTTCGACCCGATAGCGGGGGGCCAAGCCTACGAGCAGTACTTC. Translation gives CASSFDPIAGGQAYEQYF.

The chain joins TRBV10-3 to TRBJ1-2; D may be TRBD1 (6 bases). V was cut by 9 bases and J by 2 bases, with 19 bases left in between. The CDR3 length is 15 residues. Germline assignment: CDR1 ENHRY and CDR2 SYGVKD. CDR3 sequence reads: CAIFVQGHVNYGYTF. CDR3 DNA: TGTGCCATTTTCGTGCAGGGACACGTAAACTATGGCTACACCTTC.

Concerning this clonotype itself: With a much larger clone just one base away, this may be a read error. This chain uses TRBV27 with TRBJ2-5; 7 bases fit TRBD2. Germline CDR1 is MNHEY and CDR2 is SMNVEV (reference sequence). V dropped 0 bases and J dropped 2; count of bases not matched to a gene: 9. The CDR3 runs 17 residues. The CDR3 is CASSLSMRDYLQETQYF. The CDR3, as DNA: TGTGCCAGCAGTTTATCGATGAGGGACTACCTACAAGAGACCCAGTACTTC.

This clonotype showed up many times. The chain is built from TRBV7-8 and TRBJ2-7; D might be TRBD1 (5 bases). The V and J ends lost 5 bases and 3 bases respectively, with 8 bases between them. CDR1 and CDR2 from the germline V gene are SGHVS and FQNEAQ. There are 12 residues in the CDR3. The CDR3 sequence is CASSTDIYEQYF. In DNA, the CDR3 is TGTGCCAGCAGCACGGACATCTACGAGCAGTACTTC.

Ten or more counts support this clonotype. CDR3 sequence (DNA): TGCGCCAGCAGCTTCGGGGCTATCACCTACGAGCAGTACTTC. Translation: CASSFGAITYEQYF. This chain joins TRBV5-1 and TRBJ2-7; the D call may be TRBD1 or TRBD2 (5 bases each). CDR1 and CDR2 (germline): SGHRS, YFSETQ. V lost 2 bases to trimming and J lost 2 bases, with 11 bases between them. CDR3 size: 14 residues.

This clonotype was detected ten times or more. V gene TRBV6-1 combines with J gene TRBJ1-1, with TRBD1 identical over 7 bases. CDR1 MNHNS and CDR2 SASEGT come from the germline V gene. The CDR3 is made up of 13 amino acids. V shed 6 bases, J shed 3 bases, and the junction held 4 bases outside the gene matches. The CDR3 DNA follows: TGTGCCAGCAGAGGACAGGAATACACTGAAGCTTTCTTT. Translated, it gives CASRGQEYTEAFF.

This clonotype has just a few counts. The V and J genes are TRBV2 and TRBJ1-1; D unclear. The ends were cut back, 7 bases at V and 3 bases at J, with 9 bases in the middle. Germline-derived CDR1 and CDR2 are SNHLY and FYNNEI. The CDR3 extends over 12 amino acids. The CDR3 is CASKAEYTEAFF. In DNA form, the CDR3 reads TGTGCCAGCAAAGCGGAGTACACTGAAGCTTTCTTT.

A word on this clonotype: One end of the junction varies from germline; a read error may be responsible. The chain joins TRBV19 to TRBJ2-7; 7 bases agree with TRBD1. The CDR3 runs 13 residues. CDR1 is LNHDA and CDR2 is SQIVND in the germline V gene (reference sequence). In DNA form, the CDR3 reads TGTGCCAGTAGTATCGGCAGGGGGTACGATCAGTACTTC. Translating gives CASSIGRGYDQYF.

This clonotype was recorded a few times. The J gene is TRBJ2-4, the V gene TRBV27; maybe TRBD2 (5 bases). CDR3 length equals 14 residues. Trimming stripped 8 bases from V and 1 base from J, with 12 bases between. Germline CDR1 reads MNHEY; CDR2 reads SMNVEV (reference sequence). CDR3: CASSTRGAKNIQYF. The CDR3 DNA follows: TGTGCCAGCTCCACACGCGGGGCCAAAAACATTCAGTACTTC.

This chain joins TRBV14 and TRBJ1-2; D ambiguous. V lost 1 base and J 4 bases, leaving 13 bases between the germline ends. Germline CDR1 and CDR2: SGHDN and FVKESK. The CDR3 is 15 residues long. The CDR3 loop is CASSQGSERGYGYTF. The CDR3 DNA follows: TGTGCCAGCAGCCAAGGTAGCGAAAGAGGCTATGGCTACACCTTC.

The chain links TRBV20-1 to TRBJ1-3; D gene unclear. V lost 5 bases and J 4 bases, leaving 6 bases between the germline ends. This CDR3 has 11 residues. Germline-derived CDR1 and CDR2 are DFQATT and SNEGSKA (reference sequence). The CDR3 protein is CSAALGNTIYF. CDR3 nucleotide sequence: TGCAGTGCTGCTCTAGGAAACACCATATATTTT.

This clonotype has a handful of counts. This chain uses TRBV7-2 with TRBJ1-1; D call uncertain. Trimming took 1 base from V and 6 from J, leaving 6 bases between them. Germline CDR1 reads SGHTA; CDR2 reads FQGNSA. This CDR3 has 12 residues. The CDR3 protein is CASSLVKAEAFF. CDR3 nucleotides: TGTGCCAGCAGCTTAGTAAAGGCTGAAGCTTTCTTT.

For this clonotype: It is likely a read error, because the conserved phenylalanine at the end of the CDR3 is missing. No DNA is shown, since the ends of the CDR3 on it are uncertain; the CDR3 is the one TCRdb lists. The rearrangement joins TRBV20-1 to TRBJ1-1. Germline V gene data show CDR1 as DFQATT and CDR2 as SNEGSKA (reference sequence). The CDR3 is 11 residues long, counting both termini. The CDR3 sequence: CSARGGQVEIY.

This clonotype was recorded at least ten times. The J gene is TRBJ2-7, the V gene TRBV7-9; 8 bases line up with TRBD1. With V trimmed by 2 bases and J by 5 bases, 11 bases remained unmatched. The V gene's germline CDR1 is SEHNR and CDR2 FQNEAQ (reference sequence). The CDR3 spans 16 residues. CDR3 bases: TGTGCCAGCAGCTTAAGGCTGACCAGGGGGCTCGACGAGCAGTACTTC. It is translated as CASSLRLTRGLDEQYF.

This chain links TRBV7-2 with TRBJ1-6, with D perhaps matching TRBD1 (5 bases). There are 14 residues in the CDR3. Germline V gene sequence: CDR1 SGHTA, CDR2 FQGNSA. Trimming took off 4 bases at V and 7 bases at J, with 11 bases between the two ends. The CDR3 spells CASSSQGENSPLHF. The CDR3, as DNA: TGTGCCAGCAGCTCGCAGGGAGAAAATTCACCCCTCCACTTT.

J is TRBJ1-2 and V is TRBV6-1; 8 bases match TRBD1. The ends lost 5 bases at V and 2 bases at J; junction bases unmatched: 4. CDR1 is MNHNS and CDR2 is SASEGT in the germline V gene. The CDR3 runs 14 residues. Here the CDR3 DNA reads TGTGCCAGCAGTCCACGGACAGGGAACTATGGCTACACCTTC. Its protein is CASSPRTGNYGYTF.

V gene TRBV20-1 combines with J gene TRBJ2-5, with D possibly being TRBD1 (5 bases). CDR1 DFQATT and CDR2 SNEGSKA come from the germline V gene (reference sequence). The CDR3 covers 12 residues. With 6 bases removed from V and 2 bases from J, the gap between germline ends came to 10 bases. The CDR3 loop reads CSASGSQETQYF. CDR3 in DNA: TGCAGTGCATCAGGGTCACAAGAGACCCAGTACTTC.

This clonotype was observed at least ten times. V usage is TRBV7-8 and J usage is TRBJ2-2; TRBD2 is a possible D gene (6 bases). The V gene lost 6 bases and the J gene lost 2 bases, with 16 bases spanning the gap. Germline CDR1 is SGHVS and CDR2 is FQNEAQ. The CDR3 is made up of 16 amino acids. CDR3 region: CASRRGGVVNTGELFF. Written as DNA, the CDR3 is TGTGCCAGCAGGCGTGGCGGGGTAGTCAACACCGGGGAGCTGTTTTTT.

The chain combines TRBV24-1 with TRBJ2-1, with 7 bases identical to TRBD1. V dropped 0 bases and J dropped 3; count of bases not matched to a gene: 7. This CDR3 contains 17 residues. Germline V gene data show CDR1 as KGHDR and CDR2 as SFDVKD. CDR3 in amino acids: CATSDLGKAGGYNEQFF. The CDR3 region has the DNA TGTGCCACCAGTGATTTGGGTAAGGCAGGGGGCTACAATGAGCAGTTCTTC.

This clonotype was observed at least ten times. The chain recombines TRBV7-8 with TRBJ1-6, with D unclear. Trimming cost V 4 bases and J 0 bases, with 13 bases left between them. Germline V CDR1 and CDR2: SGHVS, FQNEAQ. The length of the CDR3 is 17 residues. The CDR3 DNA reads TGTGCCAGCAGCTCCAGGTCTTTAAGCTCCTATAATTCACCCCTCCACTTT. Protein product: CASSSRSLSSYNSPLHF.

This clonotype was counted a single time. The chain carries TRBV5-1 and TRBJ1-5; D unresolved. The CDR3 is 16 amino acids. Trimming pared 4 bases from V and 1 base from J, leaving 15 bases between. Germline CDR1 and CDR2: SGHRS and YFSETQ. The CDR3: CASSVGGGASNQPQHF. The CDR3, as DNA: TGCGCCAGCAGCGTCGGCGGAGGAGCGAGCAATCAGCCCCAGCATTTT.